The 27 T cell receptor beta chains below come from one sample, sequenced in a study of blood T cells in healthy people across ages. For the second PCR, which ran for about 7 to 12 cycles, a sample-barcoded 5' primer and a J-beta primer mix were used. TCRdb ran MiXCR on the 5' RACE reads and lists one entry per CDR3 protein. This sample carries over 1,300,000 distinct CDR3 sequences, 59% of them seen once, and the ten largest clones take 5.5% to 8%. The sequencing input was blood. The receptors were gathered from a man aged 18 to 35 in good health.

The chain employs TRBV4-2 and TRBJ2-1, with 8 bases that match TRBD1. With V trimmed by 3 bases and J by 1 base, 8 bases remained unmatched. From germline, CDR1 is LGHNA and CDR2 YNFKEQ. The CDR3 sequence is 17 residues long. CDR3 amino acids: CASSHSRTGMSYNEQFF. CDR3 nucleotides: TGTGCCAGCAGCCATTCCCGGACAGGGATGTCCTACAATGAGCAGTTCTTC.

This chain uses TRBV27 with TRBJ2-3; D may correspond to TRBD1 or TRBD2 (5 bases each). V was pared by 4 bases and J by 6 bases, with 17 bases between. Per germline, CDR1 MNHEY and CDR2 SMNVEV (reference sequence). The CDR3 consists of 15 residues. The chain's CDR3 is CASSYRDLSVDTQYF. CDR3 DNA: TGTGCCAGCAGTTACCGGGACCTTTCAGTGGATACGCAGTATTTT.

This chain uses TRBV10-3 with TRBJ2-1, with 7 nucleotides matching TRBD2. Germline V CDR1 and CDR2: ENHRY, SYGVKD. This CDR3 is 16 amino acids long. Trimming at V came to 10 bases and at J to 0 bases, leaving 12 bases not matched to a gene. In nucleotides, the CDR3 is TGTGCCAGCGAGGGCGGGACTAAGAGCTCCTACAATGAGCAGTTCTTC. Protein sequence: CASEGGTKSSYNEQFF.

About this clonotype itself: At one boundary the junction diverges from the germline segment, which might be a read error. The CDR3 loop is CAIDGPHGCTF. For the CDR3, the DNA is TGTGCCATTGACGGTCCACATGGCTGCACCTTC. The chain is built from TRBV10-3 and TRBJ1-2; D unclear. CDR1 ENHRY and CDR2 SYGVKD come from the germline V gene. The CDR3 consists of 11 residues.

In this sample, this clonotype turned up a few times. CDR3 in amino acids: CSVTGTEAYEQYF. CDR3 DNA sequence: TGCAGCGTTACCGGGACAGAAGCCTACGAGCAGTACTTC. V usage is TRBV29-1 and J usage is TRBJ2-7; 7 bases fit TRBD1. Germline CDR1 reads SQVTM; CDR2 reads ANQGSEA. V trimming: 5 bases; J trimming: 2 bases; junction bases outside the gene matches: 6. The CDR3 runs 13 residues.

The rearrangement uses TRBV25-1 and TRBJ2-7, with no clear D. This CDR3 region has 15 residues. Per germline, CDR1 MGHDK and CDR2 SYGVNS. This chain's CDR3 is CAAPFYLGWGYEQYF. The CDR3 DNA is TGTGCTGCCCCATTTTATCTGGGGTGGGGCTACGAGCAGTACTTC.

The sample holds a few counts of this clonotype. The CDR3 here is CSARSGESSYEQYF. In DNA, the CDR3 is TGCAGTGCTAGGTCCGGTGAAAGCTCCTACGAGCAGTACTTC. V is TRBV20-1 and J is TRBJ2-7; D unclear. With 3 bases removed from V and 0 bases from J, the gap between germline ends came to 12 bases. CDR1 and CDR2 (germline): DFQATT, SNEGSKA (reference sequence). The CDR3 spans 14 residues.

This clonotype was seen a single time. J is TRBJ1-2 and V is TRBV20-1; D remains unclear. Germline CDR1 is DFQATT and CDR2 is SNEGSKA (reference sequence). The CDR3 consists of 12 residues. The V end lost 1 base, the J end lost 5 bases, and 8 bases lay between the germline ends. The CDR3 sequence: CSARGARYGYTF. The CDR3 region has the DNA TGCAGTGCTAGAGGGGCTAGGTATGGCTACACCTTC.

V is TRBV11-2 and J is TRBJ2-3; 7 nucleotides align to TRBD2. Trimming took 1 base from V and 3 from J; bases not matched to a gene: 4. The germline gives CDR1 SGHAT, CDR2 FQNNGV. CDR3 size: 15 residues. The CDR3 DNA is TGTGCCAGCAGCTTAGTCCGACTAGCAACAGATACGCAGTATTTT. Its translation: CASSLVRLATDTQYF.

The chain couples TRBV5-1 to TRBJ2-3, with TRBD2 matching 9 bases. CDR3 length equals 16 residues. Germline V CDR1 and CDR2: SGHRS, YFSETQ. After removal of 0 bases from V and 4 bases from J, the junction contained 6 bases not matched to a gene. CDR3 in DNA: TGCGCCAGCAGCTTGGCCGGACTAGCGAGCGCAGATACGCAGTATTTT. The encoded protein is CASSLAGLASADTQYF.

The DNA of the CDR3 is TGTGCCATCAGTGACCCGGGACGCGGATATCAGCCCCAGCATTTT. Its translation: CAISDPGRGYQPQHF. This sequence joins TRBV10-3 and TRBJ1-5, with D maybe TRBD1 (5 bases). V dropped 3 bases and J dropped 5 bases, with 14 bases sitting between them. Germline values: CDR1 ENHRY, CDR2 SYGVKD. The CDR3 loop spans 15 amino acids.

This clonotype was counted only a few times. The chain links TRBV7-2 to TRBJ1-2, with D possibly being TRBD1 (5 bases). V shed 1 base and J shed 0 bases, with 12 bases lying between them. The CDR3 has 16 residues. Germline V gene data show CDR1 as SGHTA and CDR2 as FQGNSA. The CDR3 DNA reads TGTGCCAGCAGCTTAGGTTCAGGGACCTCTAACTATGGCTACACCTTC. Its translation: CASSLGSGTSNYGYTF.

The genes are TRBV20-1 and TRBJ2-1, with unresolved D. Trimming removed 3 bases at V and 6 bases at J, with 6 bases between. There are 11 residues in the CDR3. Germline values: CDR1 DFQATT, CDR2 SNEGSKA (reference sequence). CDR3 bases: TGCAGTGCTAGTCCTAGCAATGAGCAGTTCTTC. This sequence encodes CSASPSNEQFF.

This clonotype was seen more than once but under ten times. The chain couples TRBV29-1 to TRBJ2-7; the match to TRBD1 covers 7 bases. The CDR3 covers 12 residues. V dropped 7 bases and J dropped 9; count of bases not matched to a gene: 12. Germline CDR1 SQVTM, CDR2 ANQGSEA. The CDR3 nucleotides are TGCAGCGGGATCGACAGGGTTGGAGGGCAGTACTTC. This translates into CSGIDRVGGQYF.

The CDR3 here is CATSRETALHYEQYF. Here the CDR3 DNA reads TGTGCCACCAGCAGAGAGACTGCCCTCCACTACGAGCAGTACTTC. The chain carries TRBV15 and TRBJ2-7; no firm D call. CDR1 is LNHNV and CDR2 is YYDKDF in the germline V gene (reference sequence). The ends were cut back, 0 bases at V and 3 bases at J, with 12 bases in the middle. This CDR3 comprises 15 residues. Full variable domain (rest looked up from reference TRBV15 and TRBJ2-7): DAMVIQNPRYQVTQFGKPVTLSCSQTLNHNVMYWYQQKSSQAPKLLFHYYDKDFNNEADTPDNFQSRRPNTSFCFLDIRSPGLGDTAMYLCATSRETALHYEQYFGPGTRLTVT.

The CDR3 protein is CSARDWTGLGETQYF. The CDR3 DNA follows: TGCAGTGCTAGAGATTGGACGGGCCTAGGGGAGACCCAGTACTTC. This chain connects TRBV20-1 to TRBJ2-5, with D uncertain. Germline CDR1 DFQATT, CDR2 SNEGSKA (reference sequence). Trimming pared 0 bases from V and 5 bases from J, leaving 16 bases between. The CDR3 runs to 15 residues.

The sample holds a few counts of this clonotype. The chain is built from TRBV7-8 and TRBJ1-1; D is unclear. CDR1 SGHVS and CDR2 FQNEAQ come from the germline V gene. CDR3 length: 13 residues. Trimming cost V 5 bases and J 5 bases, with 12 bases left between them. CDR3 region: CASSPLTFTEAFF. In nucleotides, the CDR3 is TGTGCCAGCAGCCCACTGACGTTTACTGAAGCTTTCTTT.

This chain links TRBV20-1 with TRBJ2-3, with 10 bases lining up with TRBD2. Trimming removed 5 bases from V and 3 bases from J; junction bases left unmatched: 2. CDR3 length equals 13 residues. Germline CDR1 and CDR2: DFQATT and SNEGSKA (reference sequence). CDR3 in amino acids: CSAGGLATDTQYF. CDR3 nucleotide sequence: TGCAGTGCTGGGGGACTAGCGACAGATACGCAGTATTTT.

The chain carries TRBV7-2 and TRBJ2-1; 8 bases fit TRBD1. The CDR3 extends over 15 amino acids. Germline assignment: CDR1 SGHTA and CDR2 FQGNSA. Trimming removed 5 bases from V and 2 bases from J; junction bases left unmatched: 5. CDR3 residues: CASSPTGVTYNEQFF. CDR3 in DNA: TGTGCCAGCAGCCCGACAGGGGTCACCTACAATGAGCAGTTCTTC.

This rearrangement joins TRBV15 to TRBJ2-3, with 7 bases lining up with TRBD2. The CDR3 extends over 15 amino acids. The germline V gene encodes CDR1 LNHNV and CDR2 YYDKDF (reference sequence). Trimming removed 2 bases from V and 6 bases from J; junction bases left unmatched: 8. CDR3 amino acids: CATSRLAGASDTQYF. DNA of the CDR3: TGTGCCACCAGCAGATTGGCGGGAGCTTCGGATACGCAGTATTTT.

The chain couples TRBV5-5 to TRBJ2-1; TRBD1 agrees at 7 bases. J was trimmed by 4 bases and V by 2 bases; bases with no gene match: 6. Germline CDR1 and CDR2: SGHKS and YYEKEE (reference sequence). This CDR3 region has 15 residues. CDR3 DNA: TGTGCCAGCAGCTTTGAAGGGGGCTCTTACAATGAGCAGTTCTTC. It specifies CASSFEGGSYNEQFF.

The rearrangement uses TRBV7-9 and TRBJ2-6; TRBD2 might be the D (5 bases). V lost 4 bases and J 0 bases, leaving 13 bases between the germline ends. The germline V gene has CDR1 SEHNR and CDR2 FQNEAQ (reference sequence). This CDR3 has 17 amino acids. DNA for the CDR3: TGTGCCAGCAGCTACCGGCCCGCGGGCTCTGGGGCCAACGTCCTGACTTTC. Protein product: CASSYRPAGSGANVLTF.

This rearrangement joins TRBV2 to TRBJ2-5; D perhaps matches TRBD2 (6 bases). The germline V and J ends were trimmed by 3 bases and 1 base, with 9 bases remaining between them. CDR1 and CDR2 (germline): SNHLY, FYNNEI. This CDR3 is built from 14 residues. The CDR3 loop reads CASSESSGQETQYF. CDR3 DNA sequence: TGTGCCAGCAGTGAGAGTAGCGGCCAAGAGACCCAGTACTTC.

This clonotype has only a few counts. The V and J genes are TRBV10-2 and TRBJ2-1; D uncertain. The CDR3 loop spans 15 amino acids. V shed 2 bases and J shed 6 bases, with 14 bases lying between them. CDR1 is WSHSY and CDR2 is SAAADI in the germline V gene. DNA of the CDR3: TGCGCCAGCAGTGAGATTGGGGTTTCGGGCAATGAGCAGTTCTTC. Translation gives CASSEIGVSGNEQFF.

The rearrangement uses TRBV20-1 and TRBJ2-1; possible D gene TRBD2, 6 bases. Trimming removed 3 bases from V and 2 bases from J, with 14 bases in between. The CDR3 runs to 15 residues. CDR1 is DFQATT and CDR2 is SNEGSKA in the germline V gene (reference sequence). The CDR3 here is CSARDYSSPYNEQFF. The CDR3 DNA is TGCAGTGCTAGGGACTACTCATCGCCCTACAATGAGCAGTTCTTC.

The rearrangement links TRBV3-1 to TRBJ2-3, with 9 bases lining up with TRBD1. V lost 8 bases, J lost 6 bases, and 6 bases stayed unmatched. This CDR3 contains 13 residues. CDR1 LGHDT and CDR2 YNNKEL come from the germline V gene (reference sequence). CDR3: CASRDREWDTQYF. The CDR3 coding sequence is TGTGCCAGCCGGGACAGGGAGTGGGATACGCAGTATTTT.

This chain uses TRBV7-2 with TRBJ2-4, with D tentatively TRBD2 (5 bases). Germline CDR1 SGHTA, CDR2 FQGNSA. The CDR3 spans 17 residues. V lost 5 bases and J lost 8, with 25 bases in between. CDR3 DNA sequence: TGTGCCAGCAGCCGATCCGGGCCGGACTCCCATGACGACATTCAGTACTTC. It specifies CASSRSGPDSHDDIQYF.